The rows below give T cell receptor beta chains drawn from one sample of a study of cytomegalovirus exposure and HLA in healthy donors. Clones were read by immunoSEQ multiplex PCR, and TCRdb kept only the in-frame ones, dropping some. The sample has 150,000 to 200,000 clones; around 81% are singletons. Sequenced material: PBMCs. Receptors were obtained from a woman in her forties in good health and CMV-seronegative. Each CDR3 is given with its conserved first and last residue. The D gene is left open where the match is weak. Only some rows state a clone size, as once, few, many or a class for expanded clones.

size	D	J	V	DNA	CDR3
-	TRBD2	TRBJ2-1	TRBV27	TGTGCCAGCAGTGGACTAGCGGGAGTAGGCGAGCAGTTCTTC	CASSGLAGVGEQFF
-	-	TRBJ1-4	TRBV27	TGTGCCAGCGGGGGGGGTGCAACTAATGAAAAACTGTTTTTT	CASGGGATNEKLFF
-	-	TRBJ2-2	TRBV19	TGTGCCAGTAGTATATTGGCAGCGGCCAACACCGGGGAGCTGTTTTTT	CASSILAAANTGELFF
-	TRBD2	TRBJ2-3	TRBV29-1	TGCAGCGTAGGACTCCTAGCGGGGCCTAGCACAGATACGCAGTATTTT	CSVGLLAGPSTDTQYF
-	TRBD1	TRBJ2-7	TRBV2	TGTGCCAGCCGAGAAAGGACAGGCTTACTCTCCTACGAGCAGTACTTC	CASRERTGLLSYEQYF
-	-	TRBJ1-1	TRBV28	TGTGCCAGCAGTTTACCGTTGGGGGGAGTGGGTGAAGCTTTCTTT	CASSLPLGGVGEAFF
-	TRBD1	TRBJ2-3	TRBV18	TGTGCCAGCTCACAGGACAGGGGCGGCGATACGCAGTATTTT	CASSQDRGGDTQYF
-	-	TRBJ2-1	TRBV5-1	TGCGCCAGCAGCCGCGAGGGCTCGCAGCGGTTAACCTACAATGAGCAGTTCTTC	CASSREGSQRLTYNEQFF
-	TRBD1	TRBJ1-5	TRBV7-6	TGTGCCAGCAGCTTAGGGGACAGCACACGTCAGCCCCAGCATTTT	CASSLGDSTRQPQHF
-	TRBD1	TRBJ1-2	TRBV5-1	TGCGCCAGCAGCTTCGGGACAGGGGGCGCGTTAGACTATGGCTACACCTTC	CASSFGTGGALDYGYTF
-	-	TRBJ2-2	TRBV6-4	TGTGCCAGCAGTAATAGCGGATCGAACACCGGGGAGCTGTTTTTT	CASSNSGSNTGELFF
-	-	TRBJ1-5	TRBV19	TGTGCCAGTAGTTCCCAAGACGGGGGTAGCAATCAGCCCCAGCATTTT	CASSSQDGGSNQPQHF
-	-	TRBJ2-7	TRBV28	TGTGCCAGCACCCTGGGAGCGGGTCCAGTAGACAACGAGCAGTACTTC	CASTLGAGPVDNEQYF
few	TRBD1	TRBJ1-4	TRBV5-1	TGCGCCAGCAGCCCAACAGGGGAAGCAACTAATGAAAAACTGTTTTTT	CASSPTGEATNEKLFF
-	TRBD2	TRBJ2-1	TRBV19	TGTGCCACCCGGACTAGCGGAAACAATGAGCAGTTCTTC	CATRTSGNNEQFF
-	-	TRBJ1-3	TRBV11-3	TGTGCCAGCAGCTCCGGACAGAACACCATATATTTT	CASSSGQNTIYF